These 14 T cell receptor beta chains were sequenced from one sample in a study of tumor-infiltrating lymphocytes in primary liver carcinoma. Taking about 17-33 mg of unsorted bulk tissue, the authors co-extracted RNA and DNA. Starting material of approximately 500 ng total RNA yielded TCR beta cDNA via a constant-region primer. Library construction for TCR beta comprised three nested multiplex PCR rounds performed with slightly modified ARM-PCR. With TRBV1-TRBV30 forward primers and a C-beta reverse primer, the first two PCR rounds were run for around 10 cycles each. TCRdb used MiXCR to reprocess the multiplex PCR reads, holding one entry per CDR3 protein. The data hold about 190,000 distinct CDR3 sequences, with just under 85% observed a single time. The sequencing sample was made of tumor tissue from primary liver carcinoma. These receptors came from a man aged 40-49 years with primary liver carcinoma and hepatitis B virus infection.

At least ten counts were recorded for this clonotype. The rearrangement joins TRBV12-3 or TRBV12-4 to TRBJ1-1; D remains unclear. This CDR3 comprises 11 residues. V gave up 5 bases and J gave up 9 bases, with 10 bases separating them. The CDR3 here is CASSDGQKAFF. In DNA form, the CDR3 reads TGTGCCAGCAGTGACGGGCAAAAAGCTTTCTTT.

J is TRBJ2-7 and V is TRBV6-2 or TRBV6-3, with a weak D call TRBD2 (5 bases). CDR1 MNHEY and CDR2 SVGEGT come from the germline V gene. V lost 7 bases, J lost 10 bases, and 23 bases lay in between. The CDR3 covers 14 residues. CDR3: CASTPRGLMVEQYF. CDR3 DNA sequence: TGTGCCAGCACCCCACGCGGACTCATGGTCGAACAGTACTTC.

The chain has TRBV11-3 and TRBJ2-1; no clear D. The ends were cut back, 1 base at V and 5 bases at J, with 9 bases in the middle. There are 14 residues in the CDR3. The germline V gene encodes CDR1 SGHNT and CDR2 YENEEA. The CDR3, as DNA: TGTGCCAGCAGCTTAGGGTTCTATAACAATGAGCAGTTCTTC. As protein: CASSLGFYNNEQFF.

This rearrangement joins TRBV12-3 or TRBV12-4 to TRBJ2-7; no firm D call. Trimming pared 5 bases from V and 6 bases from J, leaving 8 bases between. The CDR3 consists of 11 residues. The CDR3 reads CASSGDVEQYF. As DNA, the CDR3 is TGTGCCAGCAGTGGTGACGTCGAGCAGTACTTC.

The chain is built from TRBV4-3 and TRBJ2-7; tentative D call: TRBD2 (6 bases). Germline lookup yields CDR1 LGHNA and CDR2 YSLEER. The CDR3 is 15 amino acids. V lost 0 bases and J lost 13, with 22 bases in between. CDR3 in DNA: TGCGCCAGCAGCCAAGATCGGGCTAGCGACTACGAATACTACTTC. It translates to CASSQDRASDYEYYF.

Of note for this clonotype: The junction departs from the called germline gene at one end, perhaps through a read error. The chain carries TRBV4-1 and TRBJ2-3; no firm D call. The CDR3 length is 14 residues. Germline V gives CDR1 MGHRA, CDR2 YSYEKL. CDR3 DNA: TGCGCCAACAGCCAAATAGAAGGCACAGATACGCAGTATTTT. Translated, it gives CANSQIEGTDTQYF.

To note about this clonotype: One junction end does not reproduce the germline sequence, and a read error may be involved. DNA of the CDR3: TGTGCCAGCAGCCAAGGTCTCGCTAGCGGGAGAATATACGAACAGTACTTC. Translated: CASSQGLASGRIYEQYF. The chain is built from TRBV4-2 and TRBJ2-7; 10 positions agree with TRBD2. From germline, CDR1 is LGHNA and CDR2 YNFKEQ. The CDR3 contains 17 residues.

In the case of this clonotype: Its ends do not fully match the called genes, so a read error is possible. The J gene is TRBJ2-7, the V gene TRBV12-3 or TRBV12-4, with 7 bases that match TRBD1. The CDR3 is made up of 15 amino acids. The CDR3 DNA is TGTGCCAGCAGTTCCCGGACAGGCCACTCCTACGAGCAGCACTTC. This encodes CASSSRTGHSYEQHF.

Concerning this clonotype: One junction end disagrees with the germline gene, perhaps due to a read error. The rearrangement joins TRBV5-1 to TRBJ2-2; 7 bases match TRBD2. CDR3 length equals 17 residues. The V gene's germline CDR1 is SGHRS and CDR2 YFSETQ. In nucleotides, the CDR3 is TGCGCCAGGAGCTCGAATACTAGCGACCTGAACACCGGGAAGCTGTTTTTT. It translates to CARSSNTSDLNTGKLFF.

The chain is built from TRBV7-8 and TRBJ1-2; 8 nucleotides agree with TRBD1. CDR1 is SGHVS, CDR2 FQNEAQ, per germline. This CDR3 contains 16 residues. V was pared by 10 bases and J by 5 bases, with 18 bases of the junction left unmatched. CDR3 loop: CANCTRPGQGDYGYTF. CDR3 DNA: TGTGCCAACTGTACCCGGCCAGGACAGGGAGATTATGGCTACACCTTC. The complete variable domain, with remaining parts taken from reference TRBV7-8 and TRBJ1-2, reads GAGVSQSPRYKVAKRGQDVALRCDPISGHVSLFWYQQALGQGPEFLTYFQNEAQLDKSGLPSDRFFAERPEGSVSTLKIQRTQQEDSAVYLCANCTRPGQGDYGYTFGSGTRLTVV.

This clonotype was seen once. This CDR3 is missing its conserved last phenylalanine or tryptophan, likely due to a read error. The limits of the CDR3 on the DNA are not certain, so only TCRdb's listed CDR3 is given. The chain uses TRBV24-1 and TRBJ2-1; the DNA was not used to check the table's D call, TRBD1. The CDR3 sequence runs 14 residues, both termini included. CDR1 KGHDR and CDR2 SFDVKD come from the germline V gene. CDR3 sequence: CANKDPGGADVEFL.

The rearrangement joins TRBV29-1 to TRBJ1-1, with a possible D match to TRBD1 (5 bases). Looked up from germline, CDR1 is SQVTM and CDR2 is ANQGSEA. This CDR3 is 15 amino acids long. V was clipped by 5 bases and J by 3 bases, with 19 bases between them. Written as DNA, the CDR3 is TGCAGCGTTACAAGGGGTTGGGAGATGGACACTGAAGCTTTCTTT. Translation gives CSVTRGWEMDTEAFF.

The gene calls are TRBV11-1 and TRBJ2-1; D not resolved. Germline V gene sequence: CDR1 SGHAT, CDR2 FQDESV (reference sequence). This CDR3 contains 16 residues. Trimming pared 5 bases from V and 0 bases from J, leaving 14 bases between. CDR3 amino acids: CASSARVPDSYNEQFF. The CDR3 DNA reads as TGTGCCAGCAGCGCCCGGGTGCCGGACTCCTACAATGAGCAGTTCTTC.

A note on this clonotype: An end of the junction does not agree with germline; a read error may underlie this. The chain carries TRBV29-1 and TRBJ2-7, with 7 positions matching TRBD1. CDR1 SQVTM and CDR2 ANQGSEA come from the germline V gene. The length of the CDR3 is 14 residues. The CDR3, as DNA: TGCAGCGTCGCCCTTTGGGACAGCTTCTACGAGGAGTACTTC. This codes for CSVALWDSFYEEYF.